Below, 17 T cell receptor beta chains from the same sample are listed, as sequenced in a study of blood T cells in healthy people across ages. PCR was performed a second time for about 7 to 12 cycles using a sample-barcoded 5' primer and a J-beta primer mix. MiXCR was run by TCRdb on the 5' RACE reads, yielding one entry per CDR3 protein. There are 730,000 or so distinct CDR3 sequences in the sample; less than 45% occur only once, and approximately 29% lies in the top ten. Sequencing input: blood. These receptors were collected from a man older than 75 in good health.

J is TRBJ2-3 and V is TRBV20-1; 11 bases map to TRBD2. Germline-derived CDR1 and CDR2 are DFQATT and SNEGSKA (reference sequence). The CDR3 has 15 amino acids. The V and J ends lost 4 bases and 3 bases, in that order; junction bases with no gene match: 6. CDR3 residues: CSAKTSSGRTDTQYF. CDR3 nucleotides: TGCAGTGCTAAAACTTCTAGCGGGAGGACAGATACGCAGTATTTT.

The chain combines TRBV7-9 with TRBJ2-5; D remains ambiguous. With 8 bases removed from V and 5 bases from J, the gap between germline ends came to 12 bases. The length of the CDR3 is 12 residues. Germline loops: CDR1 SEHNR, CDR2 FQNEAQ (reference sequence). CDR3 protein: CASGYAIETQYF. The CDR3 DNA follows: TGTGCCAGCGGTTACGCCATCGAGACCCAGTACTTC.

This chain connects TRBV6-1 to TRBJ2-1; 10 bases map to TRBD2. This CDR3 has 14 residues. Per germline, CDR1 MNHNS and CDR2 SASEGT. The J segment lost 4 bases and the V segment lost 10 bases, leaving 7 bases of the junction unmatched. The CDR3 region has the DNA TGTGCCACCCTTAGCGGGGGGCGGTACAATGAGCAGTTCTTC. It specifies CATLSGGRYNEQFF.

This clonotype was observed a few times. The rearrangement links TRBV4-3 to TRBJ1-2; D uncertain. The CDR3 has 16 amino acids. With 5 bases removed from V and 0 bases from J, the gap between germline ends came to 16 bases. Germline lookup yields CDR1 LGHNA and CDR2 YSLEER. CDR3 amino acids: CASSDEDGQTNYGYTF. CDR3 nucleotides: TGCGCCAGCAGCGATGAAGATGGGCAGACTAACTATGGCTACACCTTC.

About this clonotype itself: Mismatch with germline at one junction end may stem from a read error. The V gene is TRBV6-6, the J gene TRBJ2-1, with 14 bases lining up with TRBD2. The CDR3 extends over 15 amino acids. Germline V gene data show CDR1 as MNHNY and CDR2 as SVGAGI (reference sequence). The CDR3 bases are TGTGTCAGCAATCTAGGACTAGCGGGGGGAAATGAGCAGTTCTTC. Translating gives CVSNLGLAGGNEQFF.

This clonotype was seen a few times. V usage is TRBV5-1 and J usage is TRBJ2-1, with 11 positions matching TRBD2. Losses at the gene ends were 4 bases for V and 6 bases for J; bases not matched to a gene: 6. Germline V gene data show CDR1 as SGHRS and CDR2 as YFSETQ. This CDR3 comprises 15 residues. In DNA form, the CDR3 reads TGCGCCAGCAGCGCACGACTAGCGGGGCCCAATGAGCAGTTCTTC. The encoded protein is CASSARLAGPNEQFF.

This rearrangement joins TRBV27 to TRBJ2-5; 10 bases agree with TRBD1. The J call may be mistaken, given a closer DNA end match to TRBJ2-7. This CDR3 spans 14 amino acids. CDR1 and CDR2 from the germline V gene are MNHEY and SMNVEV (reference sequence). CDR3 region: CASSVGTGADEQYF. For the CDR3, the DNA is TGTGCCAGCAGTGTAGGGACAGGGGCCGACGAGCAGTACTTC.

This clonotype was recorded a few times. This chain uses TRBV28 with TRBJ2-7, with D possibly TRBD2 on 5 matching bases. The CDR3 has 12 residues. Trimming stripped 6 bases from V and 6 bases from J, with 12 bases between. Per germline, CDR1 MDHEN and CDR2 SYDVKM. This chain's CDR3 is CASSSPGGEQYF. The CDR3 region has the DNA TGTGCCAGCAGCTCTCCAGGAGGCGAGCAGTACTTC.

This clonotype was recorded a few times. The chain links TRBV28 to TRBJ2-1; 13 bases are a match to TRBD2. The germline gives CDR1 MDHEN, CDR2 SYDVKM. This CDR3 has 14 amino acids. J was trimmed by 10 bases and V by 6 bases; bases with no gene match: 6. The CDR3 here is CASRLAGGSREQFF. For the CDR3, the DNA is TGTGCCAGCAGACTAGCGGGGGGGTCAAGAGAGCAGTTCTTC.

This chain connects TRBV11-1 to TRBJ2-3, with a tentative D call TRBD2 (5 bases). The CDR3 totals 15 residues. Trimming shortened V by 4 bases and J by 6 bases, and 17 bases separated the two germline ends. Germline V gives CDR1 SGHAT, CDR2 FQDESV (reference sequence). CDR3 sequence (DNA): TGTGCCAGCAGCTCATCCGGGATTTCACTGGATACGCAGTATTTT. Translating gives CASSSSGISLDTQYF.

This chain uses TRBV20-1 with TRBJ2-7; 12 bases align to TRBD2. V dropped 3 bases and J dropped 2; count of bases not matched to a gene: 2. The CDR3 covers 14 residues. The V gene's germline CDR1 is DFQATT and CDR2 SNEGSKA (reference sequence). CDR3 loop: CSARTSGGTYEQYF. The CDR3 region has the DNA TGCAGTGCTAGGACTAGCGGGGGCACCTACGAGCAGTACTTC.

The chain uses TRBV6-2 or TRBV6-3 and TRBJ2-5; D possibly uses TRBD1 or TRBD2 (6 bases each). CDR1 and CDR2 (germline): MNHEY, SVGEGT. V lost 5 bases and J lost 12, with 25 bases in between. The CDR3 sequence is 15 residues long. The CDR3 sequence: CASSQEGHRFEVEYF. CDR3 nucleotide sequence: TGTGCCAGCAGTCAGGAGGGACATCGCTTCGAGGTGGAGTACTTC.

The V and J genes are TRBV29-1 and TRBJ2-3; D not resolved. V lost 4 bases to trimming and J lost 3 bases, with 20 bases between them. CDR1 and CDR2 from the germline V gene are SQVTM and ANQGSEA. This CDR3 is 16 amino acids long. As DNA, the CDR3 is TGCAGCGTTGTAGTTCTAGGGTTGGGCGTGACAGATACGCAGTATTTT. Translating gives CSVVVLGLGVTDTQYF.

This clonotype occurred many times. The chain links TRBV5-5 to TRBJ2-3, with TRBD2 identical over 8 bases. The germline gives CDR1 SGHKS, CDR2 YYEKEE (reference sequence). The CDR3 sequence is 12 residues long. The V segment lost 0 bases and the J segment 14 bases; nucleotides outside the gene matches: 5. The CDR3 DNA follows: TGTGCCAGCAGCTTGGAGCGGGGGAGGGTGTATTTT. This gives the protein CASSLERGRVYF.

This clonotype was observed a few times. The CDR3 loop reads CASSLSSGREETQYF. The CDR3 nucleotides are TGTGCCAGCAGTTTGTCTAGCGGGAGGGAAGAGACCCAGTACTTC. The chain combines TRBV12-3 or TRBV12-4 with TRBJ2-5, with 12 positions matching TRBD2. Trimming cost V 3 bases and J 3 bases; bases outside gene matches: 2. This CDR3 spans 15 amino acids.

The chain combines TRBV6-6 with TRBJ2-7; D possibly corresponds to TRBD1 (5 bases). The germline gives CDR1 MNHNY, CDR2 SVGAGI (reference sequence). The CDR3 is 14 residues long. The ends were cut back, 2 bases at V and 6 bases at J, with 14 bases in the middle. The CDR3 bases are TGTGCCAGCAGTTACACCAGGGAACTCGGCGAGCAGTACTTC. Translated, it gives CASSYTRELGEQYF.

The rearrangement joins TRBV7-2 to TRBJ2-2; unclear D gene. This CDR3 region has 14 residues. The ends were cut back, 6 bases at V and 5 bases at J, with 13 bases in the middle. Germline V gene data show CDR1 as SGHTA and CDR2 as FQGNSA. CDR3 DNA: TGTGCCAGCAGTACAGAGGAAGTAACCGGGGAGCTGTTTTTT. This codes for CASSTEEVTGELFF. Drawing the rest from reference TRBV7-2 and TRBJ2-2, the complete variable domain is GAGVSQSPSNKVTEKGKDVELRCDPISGHTALYWYRQSLGQGLEFLIYFQGNSAPDKSGLPSDRFSAERTGGSVSTLTIQRTQQEDSAVYLCASSTEEVTGELFFGEGSRLTVL.